The clone carrying this T cell receptor beta chain was observed at least ten times. The antigen remains undetermined. Per germline, CDR1 SGHRS and CDR2 YFSETQ. V lost 0 bases and J lost 0, with 13 bases in between. CDR3 length equals 16 residues. Semi-nested PCR with Nested Universal Primer A followed constant-region reverse priming of full-length variable regions. From the 5' RACE reads, TCRdb called clonotypes with MiXCR, one entry per CDR3 protein. The sample lists 35,000 to 50,000 distinct CDR3 sequences; about 20% were seen once. Tregs were sorted as CD4+CD25+CD127-/low cells. Whole-study findings and limits: Tumor memory CD4+ T cell TCR gene usage clustered with blood and lymph node memory CD4+ cells and lymph node naive CD4+ cells. Greatest tumor Treg TCR overlap was with tumor naive CD4+ cells.

The TCR sequence derives from a female donor with breast cancer. Sequenced: Tregs sorted from blood. The chain couples TRBV5-1 to TRBJ2-7; D might be TRBD1 (6 bases). DNA of the CDR3: TGCGCCAGCAGCTTGGACCCAGGGGTCAGCTCCTACGAGCAGTACTTC. Translated, it gives CASSLDPGVSSYEQYF.